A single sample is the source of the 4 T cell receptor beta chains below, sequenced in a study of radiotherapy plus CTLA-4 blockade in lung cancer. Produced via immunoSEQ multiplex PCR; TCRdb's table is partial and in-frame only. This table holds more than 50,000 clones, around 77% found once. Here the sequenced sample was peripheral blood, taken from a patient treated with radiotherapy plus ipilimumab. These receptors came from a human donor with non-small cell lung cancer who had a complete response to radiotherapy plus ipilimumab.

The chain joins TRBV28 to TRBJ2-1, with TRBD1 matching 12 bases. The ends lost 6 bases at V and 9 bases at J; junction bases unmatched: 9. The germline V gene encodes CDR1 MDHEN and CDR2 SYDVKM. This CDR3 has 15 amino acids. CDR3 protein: CASSRTGTGGFEQFF. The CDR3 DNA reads TGTGCCAGCAGCCGGACCGGGACAGGGGGCTTTGAGCAGTTCTTC.

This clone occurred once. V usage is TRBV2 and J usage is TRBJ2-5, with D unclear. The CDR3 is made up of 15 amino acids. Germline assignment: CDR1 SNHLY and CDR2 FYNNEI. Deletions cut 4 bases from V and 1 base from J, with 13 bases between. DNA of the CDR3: TGTGCCAGCAGTGTGACTGTCGCGCGCCAAGAGACCCAGTACTTC. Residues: CASSVTVARQETQYF. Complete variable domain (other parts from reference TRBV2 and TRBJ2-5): EPEVTQTPSHQVTQMGQEVILRCVPISNHLYFYWYRQILGQKVEFLVSFYNNEISEKSEIFDDQFSVERPDGSNFTLKIRSTKLEDSAMYFCASSVTVARQETQYFGPGTRLLVL.

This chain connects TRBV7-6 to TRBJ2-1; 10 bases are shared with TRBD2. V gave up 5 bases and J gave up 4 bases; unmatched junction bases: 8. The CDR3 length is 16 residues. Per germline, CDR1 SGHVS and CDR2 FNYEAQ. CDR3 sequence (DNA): TGTGCCAGCAGCGCACAAGCGGGAGGGCGGTACAATGAGCAGTTCTTC. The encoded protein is CASSAQAGGRYNEQFF.

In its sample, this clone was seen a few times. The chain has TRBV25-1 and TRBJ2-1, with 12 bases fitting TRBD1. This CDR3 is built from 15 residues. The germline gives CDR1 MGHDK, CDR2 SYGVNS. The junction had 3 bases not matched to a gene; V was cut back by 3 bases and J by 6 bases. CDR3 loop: CASSEGDRGPNEQFF. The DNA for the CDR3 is TGTGCCAGCAGTGAGGGGGACAGGGGGCCCAATGAGCAGTTCTTC.